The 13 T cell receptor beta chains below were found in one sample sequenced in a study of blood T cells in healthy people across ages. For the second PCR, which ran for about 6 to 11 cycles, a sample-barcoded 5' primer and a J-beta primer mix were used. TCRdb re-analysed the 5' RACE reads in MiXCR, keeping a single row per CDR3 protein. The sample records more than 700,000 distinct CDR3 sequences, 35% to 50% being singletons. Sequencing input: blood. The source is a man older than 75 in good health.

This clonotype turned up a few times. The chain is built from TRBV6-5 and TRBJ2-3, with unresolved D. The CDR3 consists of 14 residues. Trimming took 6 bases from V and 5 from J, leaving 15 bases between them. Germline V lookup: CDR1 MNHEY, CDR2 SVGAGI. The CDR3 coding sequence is TGTGCCAGCAGCTACGGGTCGTCAGAAGATACGCAGTATTTT. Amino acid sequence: CASSYGSSEDTQYF.

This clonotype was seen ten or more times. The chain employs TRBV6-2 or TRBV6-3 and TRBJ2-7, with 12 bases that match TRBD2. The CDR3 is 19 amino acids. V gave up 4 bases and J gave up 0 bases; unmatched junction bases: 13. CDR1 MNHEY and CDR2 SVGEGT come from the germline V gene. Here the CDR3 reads CASSFATSGSRMSSYEQYF. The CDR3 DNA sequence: TGTGCCAGCAGTTTCGCGACTAGCGGGAGTAGGATGAGCTCCTACGAGCAGTACTTC.

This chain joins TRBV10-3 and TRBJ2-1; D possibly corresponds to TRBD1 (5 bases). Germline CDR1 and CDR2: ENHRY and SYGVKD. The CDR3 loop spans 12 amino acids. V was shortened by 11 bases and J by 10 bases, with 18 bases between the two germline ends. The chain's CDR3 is CAARTPTSEQFF. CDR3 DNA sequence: TGTGCCGCCAGGACACCGACGTCCGAGCAGTTCTTC.

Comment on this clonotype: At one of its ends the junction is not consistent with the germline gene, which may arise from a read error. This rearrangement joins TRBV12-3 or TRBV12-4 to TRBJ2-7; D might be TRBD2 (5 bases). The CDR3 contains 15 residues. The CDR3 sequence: CTSSSRMARAYEQYF. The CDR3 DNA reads TGTACCAGCAGCTCCCGAATGGCGAGGGCCTACGAGCAGTACTTC.

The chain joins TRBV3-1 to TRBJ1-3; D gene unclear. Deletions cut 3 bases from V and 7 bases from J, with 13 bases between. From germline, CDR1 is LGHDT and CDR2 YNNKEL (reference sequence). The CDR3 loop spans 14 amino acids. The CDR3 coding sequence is TGTGCCAGCAGCCAGGGCGGGAGAAGGAACACCATATATTTT. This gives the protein CASSQGGRRNTIYF. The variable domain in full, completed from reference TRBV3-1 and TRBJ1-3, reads DTAVSQTPKYLVTQMGNDKSIKCEQNLGHDTMYWYKQDSKKFLKIMFSYNNKELIINETVPNRFSPKSPDKAHLNLHINSLELGDSAVYFCASSQGGRRNTIYFGEGSWLTVV.

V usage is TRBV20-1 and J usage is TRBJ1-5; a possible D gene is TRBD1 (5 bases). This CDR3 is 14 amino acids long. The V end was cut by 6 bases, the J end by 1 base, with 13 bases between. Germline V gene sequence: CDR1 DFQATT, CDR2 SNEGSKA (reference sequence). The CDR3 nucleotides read TGCAGTGCGCCACTCCGGGACAGCAATCAGCCCCAGCATTTT. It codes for CSAPLRDSNQPQHF.

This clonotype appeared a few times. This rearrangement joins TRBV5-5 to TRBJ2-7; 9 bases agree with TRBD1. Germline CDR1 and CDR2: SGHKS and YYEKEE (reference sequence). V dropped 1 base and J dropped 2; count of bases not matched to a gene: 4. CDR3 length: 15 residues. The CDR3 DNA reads TGTGCCAGCAGCTTGACAGGGGGCTACGCCTACGAGCAGTACTTC. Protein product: CASSLTGGYAYEQYF.

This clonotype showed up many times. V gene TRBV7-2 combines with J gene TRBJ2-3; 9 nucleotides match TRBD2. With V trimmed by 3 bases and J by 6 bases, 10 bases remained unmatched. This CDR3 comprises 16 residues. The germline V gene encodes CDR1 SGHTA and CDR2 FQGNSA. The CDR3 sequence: CASSLGGSGRFDTQYF. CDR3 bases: TGTGCCAGCAGCTTGGGCGGGAGCGGGAGGTTTGATACGCAGTATTTT.

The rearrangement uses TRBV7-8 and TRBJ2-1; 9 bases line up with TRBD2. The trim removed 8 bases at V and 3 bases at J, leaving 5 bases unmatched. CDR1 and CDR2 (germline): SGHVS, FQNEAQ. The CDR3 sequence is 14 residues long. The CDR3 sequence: CASVASGNYNEQFF. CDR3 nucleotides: TGTGCCAGCGTTGCTAGCGGGAACTACAATGAGCAGTTCTTC.

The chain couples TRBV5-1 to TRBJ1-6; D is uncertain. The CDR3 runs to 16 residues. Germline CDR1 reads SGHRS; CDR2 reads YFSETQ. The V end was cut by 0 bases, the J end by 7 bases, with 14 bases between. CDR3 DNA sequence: TGCGCCAGCAGCTTGGAGGGTGCGGTACGGAATTCACCCCTCCACTTT. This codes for CASSLEGAVRNSPLHF. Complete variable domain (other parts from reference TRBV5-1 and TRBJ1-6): KAGVTQTPRYLIKTRGQQVTLSCSPISGHRSVSWYQQTPGQGLQFLFEYFSETQRNKGNFPGRFSGRQFSNSRSEMNVSTLELGDSALYLCASSLEGAVRNSPLHFGNGTRLTVT.

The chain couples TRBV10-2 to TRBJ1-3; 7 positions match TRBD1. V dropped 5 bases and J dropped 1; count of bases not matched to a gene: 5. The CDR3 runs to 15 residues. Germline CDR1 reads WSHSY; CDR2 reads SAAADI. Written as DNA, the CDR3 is TGCGCCAGCAGTCTAACAGGGGAATCTGGAAACACCATATATTTT. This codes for CASSLTGESGNTIYF.

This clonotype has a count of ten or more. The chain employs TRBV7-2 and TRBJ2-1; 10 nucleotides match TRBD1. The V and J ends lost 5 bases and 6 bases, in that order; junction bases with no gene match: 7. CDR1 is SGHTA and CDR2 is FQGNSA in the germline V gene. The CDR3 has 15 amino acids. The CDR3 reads CASSPGRQGANEQFF. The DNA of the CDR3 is TGTGCCAGCAGCCCTGGTCGACAGGGGGCCAATGAGCAGTTCTTC. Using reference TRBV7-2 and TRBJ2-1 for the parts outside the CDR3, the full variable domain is GAGVSQSPSNKVTEKGKDVELRCDPISGHTALYWYRQSLGQGLEFLIYFQGNSAPDKSGLPSDRFSAERTGGSVSTLTIQRTQQEDSAVYLCASSPGRQGANEQFFGPGTRLTVL.

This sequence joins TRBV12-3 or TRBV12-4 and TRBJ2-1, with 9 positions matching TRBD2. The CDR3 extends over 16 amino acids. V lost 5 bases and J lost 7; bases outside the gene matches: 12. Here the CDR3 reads CASSDTISGSPNEQFF. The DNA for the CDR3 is TGTGCCAGCAGTGACACTATTAGCGGGAGCCCTAATGAGCAGTTCTTC.